This T cell receptor beta chain stems from a study of tissue T cells after allogeneic stem cell transplantation (dated by TCRdb to 2021 to 2024). Study-level background: All GVHD patients received grafts from donors, four unmodified and three CD34-selected to deplete T cells. When multiple samples of a tissue existed, pathologist review of H&E sections prioritized samples with histologically apparent lymphocytes for sequencing. Using research autopsies of patients with and without GVHD, plus mouse models of GVHD, the study profiled TCR beta repertoires across many tissues. The human part of the study was a prospective observational study with no blinding and no randomization. Here is what the overall study found, with its caveats: Within patients, how anatomically similar the tissues were was a key factor in shaping TCR repertoire composition, regardless of disease or transplant status. Only a few T cell clones appeared in more than one patient, yet motif-based clustering showed tissue-specific repertoire signatures that were shared between patients. The patient cohort was small and clinically heterogeneous, and sampling depth was acknowledged as a limitation. In both patients and mice, T cells from blood and spleen covered only a limited part of the TCR repertoire found in tissues. The study did not establish which tissue TCRs were alloreactive or antigen-specific, and some clones may have been host cells that persisted.

Including the terminal cysteine and phenylalanine, the CDR3 comprises 16 residues. Only the CDR3 portion is preserved as DNA: 48 bases, with reading frame beginning at the first base. V sheds 3 bases and J sheds 3 bases, leaving 18 bases between their ends. CDR1 and CDR2 are drawn from the germline V gene (reference sequence): LNHDA, SQIVND. Comments on this clone: This clone's antigen is unknown. No base-level quality is on record; no much larger clone is a single base apart.

The time point label for this specimen denotes: human tissue collected at research (rapid) autopsy. Over a roughly three-year period, more than five adult allo-HCT recipients with steroid-refractory GVHD were prospectively enrolled in a research-autopsy study. All GVHD patients had gastrointestinal GVHD and received several lines of GVHD-directed therapy; several also had skin involvement. After a median post-mortem interval of about nine hours, the autopsy tissues collected included GI sites spanning esophagus to rectum, along with liver, skin and lymphoid organs including spleen. Each autopsy specimen was cut in two, with one portion flash-frozen in liquid nitrogen and the remainder formalin-fixed, and the outer muscle layers of GI specimens were removed. Genomic DNA was extracted from frozen tissues using the Mag-Bind Blood & Tissue DNA HDQ 96 Kit on a Chemagic 360 or the DNeasy Blood & Tissue Kit. Because of concern about red blood cell contamination, extracted DNA was further purified using the Genomic DNA Clean & Concentrator-25 kit.

Libraries were prepared through the immunoSEQ multiplex PCR assay. Adaptive Biotechnologies performed the TCRbeta CDR3 sequencing at survey depth and reported CDR3 sequences, V/J genes, productive frequency and template counts. TCR beta CDR3 regions were amplified from genomic DNA instead of RNA. In the original analysis: Jensen-Shannon divergence was used to quantify pairwise repertoire overlap between tissues, with a value of 1 meaning complete divergence and a value of 0 meaning identical repertoires. Tissues were grouped by single-linkage agglomerative hierarchical clustering of pairwise JSD values, and the clustering results were shown as dendrograms. GLIPH2 was run on all patient samples with simulation_depth 1000, kmer_min_depth 3 and cdr3_length_cutoff 8, and groups with more than two unique CDR3s were retained. A standardized tissue-overlap score was calculated by extrapolating Jaccard GLIPH-group overlap across patients to a standard repertoire size of 1000 clones. Associations of diversity with clinical or experimental variables used linear mixed-effect models with tissue fixed effects and individual random effects. Not all clones reach the TCRdb copy of this immuneACCESS table, which keeps in-frame sequences only. Checked studies attribute under half of the gap to unresolved V genes and leave the rest unexplained. V and J calls and clone size are copied from that table; D and trimming were computed from the DNA. For this sample the table gives around 640 clones, of which approximately 90% were detected only once. The top ten clonotypes cover more than 9% of the sample.

Source: duodenal tissue, taken at autopsy. Recombination connected TRBV19 to TRBJ2-7, with TRBD1 perhaps the D gene, on 6 matching bases. This clonotype originated in a male patient aged 35 to 75 with steroid-refractory graft-versus-host disease after an allogeneic stem cell transplant. Some T cells may derive from the graft donor when a transplant has been performed. The DNA sequence is given as TGTGCCAGTAGTATCTCTTCAGGGGCAGGCAACTACGAGCAGTACTTC. Translated, this gives CASSISSGAGNYEQYF.